Sequencing of this T cell receptor beta chain was carried out in a study of blood T cell repertoires in COVID-19. Whole-study context: The study drew acute and convalescent COVID-19 samples from the United States, Italy and Spain. Nucleic acid was either cDNA or gDNA, and it came from T cells, B-cell-depleted T cells, or PBMCs.

The data were produced by immunoSEQ multiplex PCR, yet TCRdb's version contains in-frame clones alone and is incomplete. The sample lists roughly 250,000 clones, roughly 80% occurring once. Enrollment of patients from Seattle took place during active infection, with longitudinal follow-up. The TCR was taken from a person in their 70s with COVID-19, enrolled during active disease. Sequencing was carried out using peripheral blood.

DNA of the CDR3: TGTGCCAGCTCACCTGGTGTTCCGGGACAGGGGGCCTACGAGCAGTACTTC. Residues: CASSPGVPGQGAYEQYF. The chain carries TRBV18 and TRBJ2-7; 11 bases align to TRBD1. The CDR3 contains 17 residues. With 3 bases clipped from V and 2 bases from J, the junction kept 9 bases outside the gene matches. Germline V CDR1 and CDR2: KGHSH, LQKENI.